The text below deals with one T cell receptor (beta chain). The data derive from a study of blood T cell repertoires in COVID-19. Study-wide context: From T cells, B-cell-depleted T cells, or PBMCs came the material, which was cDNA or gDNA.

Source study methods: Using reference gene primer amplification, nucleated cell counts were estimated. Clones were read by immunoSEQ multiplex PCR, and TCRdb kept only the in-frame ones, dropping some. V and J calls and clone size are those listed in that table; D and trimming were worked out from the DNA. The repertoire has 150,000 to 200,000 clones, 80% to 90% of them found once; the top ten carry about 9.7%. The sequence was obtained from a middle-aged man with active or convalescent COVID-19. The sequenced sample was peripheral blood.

CDR3 in amino acids: CASLLAGALDADTQYF. CDR3 in DNA: TGTGCCAGTCTGCTCGCGGGGGCTCTAGACGCGGATACGCAGTATTTT. The gene calls are TRBV7-9 and TRBJ2-3; weak D call: TRBD2 (7 bases). Germline values: CDR1 SEHNR, CDR2 FQNEAQ (reference sequence). V lost 9 bases and J lost 6, with 25 bases in between. CDR3 length: 16 residues.